The present TCR beta chain was sequenced within a study of cytomegalovirus exposure and HLA in healthy donors. Study findings and constraints: TCR association rates varied by HLA locus in a later analysis, with DRB1 highest and HLA-C lowest.

This CDR3 region has 15 residues. Germline V gene sequence: CDR1 MDHEN, CDR2 SYDVKM. The ends lost 6 bases at V and 0 bases at J; junction bases unmatched: 7. The PCR had 60 Vbeta and 13 Jbeta primers. Measured with immunoSEQ multiplex PCR; TCRdb has only the in-frame clones, and not every one. Of approximately 79,000 clones listed, more than 60% were seen once; the top ten hold roughly 1.9%. It was healthy bone marrow donors who served as donors. Of note for this clone: Its antigen is as yet unknown.

This receptor was obtained from a boy aged 10-17 years in good health and CMV-seronegative. The chain uses TRBV28 and TRBJ1-1, with TRBD1 identical over 7 bases. Sequencing was carried out using PBMCs. Written as DNA, the CDR3 is TGTGCCAGCAGCTCCCTAGGGACAGTGAACACTGAAGCTTTCTTT. Translated: CASSSLGTVNTEAFF.